These T cell receptor beta chains were read from a single sample in a study of shared clonotypes between healthy human individuals. Assay used: immunoSEQ multiplex PCR; TCRdb lists only in-frame clones, some missing. The table has over 2 million clones, 85% to 95% seen once. The sample taken for sequencing was naive CD8+ T cells sorted from blood. The source of these receptors is a man in his late teens or twenties in good health. Both conserved end residues are part of each CDR3. The order of the fields is D gene, clone size, V gene, J gene, CDR3 DNA, CDR3 protein. The D gene is left open where the match is weak. Only part of the rows carry a size: once, few, many, or a class if the clone is expanded.

d_call: .
clone_size: few
v_call: TRBV29-1
j_call: TRBJ2-5
cdr3_nt: TGCAGCGTTGGATCTTTCAGGGTTTTCGAAGAGACCCAGTACTTC
cdr3_aa: CSVGSFRVFEETQYF

d_call: TRBD2
clone_size: .
v_call: TRBV30
j_call: TRBJ2-3
cdr3_nt: TGTGCCCAAGGTCCAGCGGGGGGCGCAACTAGCACAGATACGCAGTATTTT
cdr3_aa: CAQGPAGGATSTDTQYF

d_call: TRBD1
clone_size: .
v_call: TRBV5-1
j_call: TRBJ2-1
cdr3_nt: TGCGCCAGCAGCCTCGGACAGGGGGCCTACAATGAGCAGTTCTTC
cdr3_aa: CASSLGQGAYNEQFF

d_call: .
clone_size: .
v_call: TRBV10-2
j_call: TRBJ1-5
cdr3_nt: TGCGCCAGCAGTGTGACAGGTCTTTGGCCCCAGCATTTT
cdr3_aa: CASSVTGLWPQHF

d_call: .
clone_size: .
v_call: TRBV7-9
j_call: TRBJ2-3
cdr3_nt: TGTGCCAGCAGCGTCGGAGGCGGTCTCACAGATACGCAGTATTTT
cdr3_aa: CASSVGGGLTDTQYF

d_call: TRBD2
clone_size: .
v_call: TRBV27
j_call: TRBJ2-7
cdr3_nt: TGTGCCAGCAGTCCTCGGACTAGCGGGGACGAGCAGTACTTC
cdr3_aa: CASSPRTSGDEQYF

d_call: .
clone_size: .
v_call: TRBV6-5
j_call: TRBJ2-7
cdr3_nt: TGTGCCAGCAGTTCACCGGCTGCCCCTACCTACGAGCAGTACTTC
cdr3_aa: CASSSPAAPTYEQYF

d_call: .
clone_size: .
v_call: TRBV27
j_call: TRBJ2-1
cdr3_nt: TGTGCCAGCAGTGACCGGGACAAACTTTACAATGAGCAGTTCTTC
cdr3_aa: CASSDRDKLYNEQFF

d_call: .
clone_size: .
v_call: TRBV30
j_call: TRBJ1-1
cdr3_nt: TGTGCCTGGAGGTGGGAGGATATGAACACTGAAGCTTTCTTT
cdr3_aa: CAWRWEDMNTEAFF

d_call: .
clone_size: .
v_call: TRBV5-4
j_call: TRBJ2-5
cdr3_nt: TGTGCCAGCAGCTTGAAACAGGAGACCCAGTACTTC
cdr3_aa: CASSLKQETQYF

d_call: .
clone_size: .
v_call: TRBV27
j_call: TRBJ2-7
cdr3_nt: TGTGCCAGCAGTTTAGGCCGGGGGAACGAGCAGTACTTC
cdr3_aa: CASSLGRGNEQYF

d_call: .
clone_size: few
v_call: TRBV27
j_call: TRBJ2-2
cdr3_nt: TGTGCCAGCAGTTTTGGGCCGAACACCGGGGAGCTGTTTTTT
cdr3_aa: CASSFGPNTGELFF

d_call: TRBD1
clone_size: .
v_call: TRBV2
j_call: TRBJ2-7
cdr3_nt: TGTGCCAGCTCAGGACAGGCCTACGAGCAGTACTTC
cdr3_aa: CASSGQAYEQYF

d_call: .
clone_size: once
v_call: TRBV7-6
j_call: TRBJ2-7
cdr3_nt: TGTGCCAGCGCCACTGACCGGGACGGAGCCTACGAGCAGTACTTC
cdr3_aa: CASATDRDGAYEQYF

d_call: .
clone_size: .
v_call: TRBV27
j_call: TRBJ2-7
cdr3_nt: TGTGCCAGCAGTTTGAAGGGTCTGGGGACATACGAGCAGTACTTC
cdr3_aa: CASSLKGLGTYEQYF

d_call: .
clone_size: .
v_call: TRBV6-5
j_call: TRBJ1-4
cdr3_nt: TGTGCCAGCAGTGAAGGGGTTGGTGAAAAACTGTTTTTT
cdr3_aa: CASSEGVGEKLFF

d_call: .
clone_size: .
v_call: TRBV5-3
j_call: TRBJ1-3
cdr3_nt: TGTGCCAGAAGCTCCCTAGGTAGGGACGTAGCTGGAAACACCATATATTTT
cdr3_aa: CARSSLGRDVAGNTIYF

d_call: .
clone_size: .
v_call: TRBV4-1
j_call: TRBJ1-3
cdr3_nt: TGCGCCAGCAGCGTCAAACACACAGGGTCTTCCTCTGGAAACACCATATATTTT
cdr3_aa: CASSVKHTGSSSGNTIYF

d_call: TRBD1
clone_size: .
v_call: TRBV7-3
j_call: TRBJ2-3
cdr3_nt: TGTGCCAGCAGCCCCACAGGGGGGTCCACAGATACGCAGTATTTT
cdr3_aa: CASSPTGGSTDTQYF

d_call: .
clone_size: .
v_call: TRBV7-7
j_call: TRBJ2-1
cdr3_nt: TGTGCTAGCAGCCCGGGACTCTCCTACAATGAGCAGTTCTTC
cdr3_aa: CASSPGLSYNEQFF

d_call: .
clone_size: .
v_call: TRBV6-1
j_call: TRBJ1-5
cdr3_nt: TGTGCCAGCAGTGAAGTAGGAGGCAATCAGCCCCAGCATTTT
cdr3_aa: CASSEVGGNQPQHF

d_call: TRBD2
clone_size: .
v_call: TRBV9
j_call: TRBJ2-5
cdr3_nt: TGTGCCAGCAGCGTCGGACTAGAAGAGACCCAGTACTTC
cdr3_aa: CASSVGLEETQYF

d_call: .
clone_size: .
v_call: TRBV6-1
j_call: TRBJ1-4
cdr3_nt: TGTGCCAGCAGTGAAGGGCTAGTCTTTAGGGATGAAAAACTGTTTTTT
cdr3_aa: CASSEGLVFRDEKLFF

d_call: .
clone_size: .
v_call: TRBV29-1
j_call: TRBJ1-1
cdr3_nt: TGCAGCGTTGAGGGGGACGGGACTGAAGCTTTCTTT
cdr3_aa: CSVEGDGTEAFF

d_call: .
clone_size: .
v_call: TRBV28
j_call: TRBJ1-6
cdr3_nt: TGTGCCAGCAGCCGTCGGGGTGTTAATAATTCACCCCTCCACTTT
cdr3_aa: CASSRRGVNNSPLHF

d_call: .
clone_size: .
v_call: TRBV11-2
j_call: TRBJ1-3
cdr3_nt: TGTGCCAGCAGCTTAGGTCCAGGGCGAGAGCCTGGAAACACCATATATTTT
cdr3_aa: CASSLGPGREPGNTIYF

d_call: TRBD1
clone_size: .
v_call: TRBV13
j_call: TRBJ2-7
cdr3_nt: TGTGCCAGCAGCTTTGGGACAGGGTTCGGCCAGTACTTC
cdr3_aa: CASSFGTGFGQYF

d_call: .
clone_size: .
v_call: TRBV6-5
j_call: TRBJ2-2
cdr3_nt: TGTGCCAGCAGTTACTCCTGGACCAACACCGGGGAGCTGTTTTTT
cdr3_aa: CASSYSWTNTGELFF

d_call: .
clone_size: .
v_call: TRBV27
j_call: TRBJ1-5
cdr3_nt: TGTGCCAGCAGTTTATCGCTTGGCAGTAATCAGCCCCAGCATTTT
cdr3_aa: CASSLSLGSNQPQHF